Listed below are T cell receptor beta chains from one sample, sequenced in a study of CD8+CD57+ T cells in acquired aplastic anemia. MiXCR, run by TCRdb on the reads, gives a single entry per CDR3 protein. The data show 250,000 to 350,000 distinct CDR3 sequences, 45% to 70% seen once. The sequenced sample consisted of sorted CD4+, CD8+, or CD8+CD57+ T cells (not recorded which) from PBMCs. The receptors derive from a human donor with severe aplastic anemia or a healthy control (not recorded which). The CDR3 runs from the conserved cysteine through the conserved F or W. A D gene is named only where the DNA matches it firmly. A row's size may be missing; if present it is once, few, many or a size class.

J,size,D,V,CDR3,DNA
TRBJ1-2,many,TRBD1,TRBV19,CASSPAPDRTGYTF,TGTGCCAGTAGCCCGGCCCCGGACAGGACTGGCTACACCTTC
TRBJ2-5,few,.,TRBV5-8,CASSSIVGETQYF,TGTGCCAGCAGCTCCATCGTAGGAGAGACCCAGTACTTC
TRBJ1-1,.,.,TRBV12-3/TRBV12-4,CASSLYTGGTEAFF,TGTGCCAGCAGTTTATATACGGGAGGCACTGAAGCTTTCTTT
TRBJ2-5,.,.,TRBV7-9,CASSGGWERETQYF,TGTGCCAGCAGCGGGGGCTGGGAGAGAGAGACCCAGTACTTC
TRBJ1-1,.,.,TRBV7-8,CASSATTRAMNNEALF,TGTGCCAGCAGCGCCACGACACGAGCCATGAACAATGAAGCTCTCTTT
TRBJ2-7,once,.,TRBV2,CASRWAGTDYEQYF,TGTGCCAGCAGGTGGGCCGGGACGGACTACGAGCAGTACTTC
TRBJ2-3,.,TRBD2,TRBV9,CASSATVSGDTDTQYF,TGTGCCAGCAGCGCTACGGTTAGCGGGGACACAGATACGCAGTATTTT
TRBJ2-7,many,TRBD2,TRBV27,CASSPRGETSSYEQYF,TGTGCCAGCAGTCCGCGGGGGGAAACAAGCTCCTACGAGCAGTACTTC
TRBJ2-7,.,TRBD2,TRBV20-1,CSAHIGEGTFMYF,TGCAGTGCTCATATCGGGGAGGGGACCTTCATGTACTTC
TRBJ1-5,few,.,TRBV6-4,CASSDSGDSNQPQHF,TGTGCCAGCAGTGACTCCGGTGATAGCAATCAGCCCCAGCATTTT
TRBJ1-3,few,TRBD1,TRBV6-1,CASNEGDSTGNTIYF,TGTGCCAGCAACGAGGGGGACAGCACGGGAAACACCATATATTTT
TRBJ2-5,few,.,TRBV20-1,CSAGGLRGETQYF,TGCAGTGCCGGAGGCCTTAGGGGAGAGACCCAGTACTTC
TRBJ1-6,few,.,TRBV12-3/TRBV12-4,CASTRRGGESPLHF,TGTGCCAGCACCCGCAGGGGAGGCGAATCACCCCTCCACTTT
TRBJ1-1,.,.,TRBV20-1,CSARASERQATEAFF,TGCAGTGCTAGGGCATCCGAACGACAGGCTACTGAAGCTTTCTTT
TRBJ2-7,.,TRBD2,TRBV19,CASSISSGGLYEQYF,TGTGCCAGTAGTATATCTAGCGGGGGCTTGTACGAGCAGTACTTC
TRBJ2-7,few,.,TRBV5-5,CASSVGDSYEQYF,TGTGCCAGCAGCGTAGGGGACTCCTACGAGCAGTACTTC
TRBJ2-7,.,TRBD1,TRBV5-1,CASSFGDRFRYEQYF,TGCGCCAGCAGCTTCGGGGACAGGTTCCGCTACGAGCAGTACTTC
TRBJ2-7,.,.,TRBV25-1,CARDRIADPYEQYF,TGTGCTAGAGATCGAATAGCGGATCCCTACGAGCAGTACTTC
TRBJ2-2,.,TRBD2,TRBV10-3,CAASRLAGNTGELFF,TGTGCCGCGAGTAGGCTAGCGGGTAACACCGGGGAGCTGTTTTTT
TRBJ1-2,few,.,TRBV30,CAWSVKGGNGYTF,TGTGCCTGGAGTGTAAAGGGGGGGAATGGCTACACCTTC
TRBJ2-7,.,.,TRBV7-6,CASSPETGYEQYF,TGTGCCAGCAGCCCCGAGACCGGTTACGAGCAGTACTTC
TRBJ1-1,once,.,TRBV29-1,CSVAVRANTEAFF,TGCAGCGTCGCCGTGAGGGCGAACACTGAAGCTTTCTTT
TRBJ2-7,.,TRBD2,TRBV9,CASSVDLGEGREQYF,TGTGCCAGCAGCGTAGACTTGGGGGAGGGGCGCGAGCAGTACTTC
TRBJ2-7,.,.,TRBV7-9,CATLTGNDEQYF,TGTGCCACCCTAACCGGGAACGACGAGCAGTACTTC
TRBJ2-7,many,.,TRBV5-6,CASSLTVSRQYF,TGTGCCAGCAGCTTGACAGTTTCTCGGCAGTACTTC
TRBJ1-6,few,TRBD1,TRBV5-4,CASSPGQLNSPLHF,TGTGCCAGCAGTCCGGGACAGCTTAATTCACCCCTCCACTTT
TRBJ1-2,many,TRBD1,TRBV19,CASSLYRGQGDGYTF,TGTGCCAGTAGTCTCTATCGTGGACAGGGCGATGGCTACACCTTC
TRBJ2-3,few,TRBD2,TRBV6-1,CASSEGGGGRDTQYF,TGTGCCAGCAGTGAAGGGGGCGGGGGGCGGGATACGCAGTATTTT
TRBJ1-3,.,.,TRBV28,CASRKGVTNTIYF,TGTGCCAGCAGGAAGGGCGTAACGAACACCATATATTTT
TRBJ1-6,.,.,TRBV19,CASTRGNNNSPLHF,TGTGCCAGTACGCGGGGAAACAATAATTCACCCCTCCACTTT
TRBJ1-1,.,TRBD1,TRBV15,CATSLKQGTNTEAFF,TGTGCCACCAGCCTCAAACAGGGGACGAACACTGAAGCTTTCTTT
TRBJ1-6,.,.,TRBV7-8,CASSPHRPTRPNSPLHF,TGTGCCAGCAGCCCCCACCGGCCCACCCGGCCGAATTCACCCCTCCACTTT
TRBJ2-5,.,.,TRBV2,CAGDGGFSETQYF,TGTGCCGGCGACGGTGGGTTTTCGGAGACCCAGTACTTC
TRBJ2-1,few,TRBD2,TRBV15,CATSRTGLAGYNEQFF,TGTGCCACCAGCAGAACTGGACTAGCGGGGTACAATGAGCAGTTCTTC
TRBJ2-1,many,.,TRBV20-1,CSARDYARGGNEQFF,TGCAGTGCTAGAGACTACGCCCGAGGGGGCAATGAGCAGTTCTTC
TRBJ2-3,.,TRBD2,TRBV5-1,CASSLGGSGGSTDTQYF,TGCGCCAGCAGCTTGGGGGGAAGCGGGGGGAGCACAGATACGCAGTATTTT
TRBJ2-7,.,TRBD1,TRBV20-1,CSASGQGYEQYF,TGCAGTGCTTCTGGACAGGGGTACGAGCAGTACTTC
TRBJ2-3,.,TRBD2,TRBV19,CASTGLAGGSSTDTQYF,TGTGCCAGTACCGGACTAGCGGGAGGTTCTAGCACAGATACGCAGTATTTT
TRBJ2-3,.,.,TRBV5-1,CASTLGDEQYF,TGCGCCAGCACCTTAGGGGATGAGCAGTATTTT
TRBJ2-5,.,.,TRBV20-1,CSARDMGGVETQYF,TGCAGTGCTAGAGATATGGGGGGAGTCGAGACCCAGTACTTC
TRBJ1-2,.,.,TRBV10-2,CASWVTNYGYTF,TGCGCCAGCTGGGTCACTAACTATGGCTACACCTTC
TRBJ1-3,many,TRBD1,TRBV7-2,CASSPTGGPAGNTIYF,TGTGCCAGCAGCCCGACAGGGGGCCCGGCTGGAAACACCATATATTTT
TRBJ2-1,.,TRBD2,TRBV7-2,CASSSPLRLADNEQFF,TGTGCCAGCAGCAGCCCCCTCAGACTAGCAGACAATGAGCAGTTCTTC
TRBJ1-5,.,TRBD1,TRBV19,CACSTWTGGSNQPQHF,TGTGCCTGTAGTACCTGGACAGGGGGAAGCAATCAGCCCCAGCATTTT
TRBJ2-1,.,.,TRBV20-1,CSASGPDTYNEQFF,TGCAGTGCTAGTGGGCCCGATACCTACAATGAGCAGTTCTTC
TRBJ2-2,.,.,TRBV11-2,CASSLEVSRAYGELFF,TGTGCCAGCAGCTTAGAAGTATCCAGGGCGTACGGGGAGCTGTTTTTT
TRBJ2-1,.,TRBD1,TRBV24-1,CATSDSGTGAHEQFF,TGTGCCACCAGTGACTCCGGGACAGGAGCCCATGAGCAGTTCTTC
TRBJ1-2,few,TRBD1,TRBV27,CASMGWEGGNYGYTF,TGTGCCAGCATGGGATGGGAAGGGGGCAACTATGGCTACACCTTC
TRBJ2-5,.,.,TRBV9,CASSVTTGQETQYF,TGTGCCAGCAGCGTTACTACAGGACAAGAGACCCAGTACTTC
TRBJ1-1,.,.,TRBV6-5,CASSYTGTEAFF,TGTGCCAGCAGTTACACGGGCACTGAAGCTTTCTTT
TRBJ2-6,.,.,TRBV24-1,CATSDPQGLAGANVLTF,TGTGCCACCAGTGATCCGCAGGGCCTCGCAGGGGCCAACGTCCTGACTTTC
TRBJ2-7,few,.,TRBV20-1,CSARGPPDGGGWQYF,TGCAGTGCTAGAGGGCCCCCTGACGGGGGAGGATGGCAGTACTTC